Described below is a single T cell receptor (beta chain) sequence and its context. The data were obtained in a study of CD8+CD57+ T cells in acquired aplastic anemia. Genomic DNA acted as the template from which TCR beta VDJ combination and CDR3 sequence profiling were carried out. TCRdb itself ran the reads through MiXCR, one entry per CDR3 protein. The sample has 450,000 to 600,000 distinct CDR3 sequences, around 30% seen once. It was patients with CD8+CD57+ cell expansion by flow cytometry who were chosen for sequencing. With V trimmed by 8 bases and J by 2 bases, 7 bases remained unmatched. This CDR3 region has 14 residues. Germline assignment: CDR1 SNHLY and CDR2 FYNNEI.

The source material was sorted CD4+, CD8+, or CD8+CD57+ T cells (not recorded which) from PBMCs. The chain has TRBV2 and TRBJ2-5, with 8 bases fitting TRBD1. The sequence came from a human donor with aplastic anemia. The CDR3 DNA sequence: TGTGCCAGCCAGCCTCGGACAGGGCAAGAGACCCAGTACTTC. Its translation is CASQPRTGQETQYF.